The 28 T cell receptor beta chains reported below all come from one sample, sequenced in a study of blood T cell repertoires in COVID-19. The data were produced by immunoSEQ multiplex PCR, yet TCRdb's version contains in-frame clones alone and is incomplete. Seen here are about 180,000 clones, 80% to 90% observed once, and the top ten hold 1.6%. Input material: peripheral blood. All receptors derive from a woman aged 50 to 60 with acute or convalescent COVID-19.

This sequence joins TRBV11-2 and TRBJ2-7; the match to TRBD1 covers 9 bases. The CDR3 is made up of 15 amino acids. The germline V gene encodes CDR1 SGHAT and CDR2 FQNNGV. The V segment lost 2 bases and the J segment 6 bases; nucleotides outside the gene matches: 8. CDR3 nucleotide sequence: TGTGCCAGCAGCTTATATGGACAGGGGAGTGGCGAGCAGTACTTC. Its protein product is CASSLYGQGSGEQYF.

The chain carries TRBV7-9 and TRBJ1-2, with TRBD1 identical over 8 bases. The junction had 12 bases not matched to a gene; V was cut back by 6 bases and J by 0 bases. The CDR3 consists of 17 residues. Germline loops: CDR1 SEHNR, CDR2 FQNEAQ (reference sequence). CDR3 residues: CASSSTGTGLPNYGYTF. The CDR3 region has the DNA TGTGCCAGCAGTAGCACCGGGACAGGCTTACCTAACTATGGCTACACCTTC.

The chain combines TRBV5-1 with TRBJ1-2; TRBD1 matches 10 bases. J was trimmed by 8 bases and V by 0 bases; bases with no gene match: 7. The germline gives CDR1 SGHRS, CDR2 YFSETQ. The CDR3 sequence is 15 residues long. The CDR3: CASSLDGQGVRGYTF. As DNA, the CDR3 is TGCGCCAGCAGCTTGGACGGACAGGGGGTGCGGGGCTACACCTTC.

The chain combines TRBV5-6 with TRBJ1-1, with 7 nucleotides matching TRBD1. The germline V gene has CDR1 SGHDT and CDR2 YYEEEE. The V segment lost 4 bases and the J segment 0 bases; nucleotides outside the gene matches: 9. This CDR3 contains 16 residues. The CDR3 sequence is CASSPETGLMNTEAFF. The DNA for the CDR3 is TGTGCCAGCAGCCCGGAGACAGGGTTAATGAACACTGAAGCTTTCTTT. The complete variable domain, with remaining parts taken from reference TRBV5-6 and TRBJ1-1, reads DAGVTQSPTHLIKTRGQQVTLRCSPKSGHDTVSWYQQALGQGPQFIFQYYEEEERQRGNFPDRFSGHQFPNYSSELNVNALLLGDSALYLCASSPETGLMNTEAFFGQGTRLTVV.

This chain links TRBV6-2 or TRBV6-3 with TRBJ1-1; maybe TRBD1 (6 bases). The CDR3 totals 15 residues. The germline CDR1 and CDR2 sequences are MNHEY and SVGEGT. Trimming took off 5 bases at V and 0 bases at J, with 13 bases between the two ends. The CDR3 DNA is TGTGCCAGCAGTACCCCGAGACAGGTGAACACTGAAGCTTTCTTT. It yields the protein CASSTPRQVNTEAFF.

The CDR3 region has the DNA TGTGCCAGCAGTTATGATGGAGGGGAAGGAAACACCATATATTTT. This encodes CASSYDGGEGNTIYF. This chain connects TRBV6-5 to TRBJ1-3, with a possible D match to TRBD1 (5 bases). The germline V gene has CDR1 MNHEY and CDR2 SVGAGI. V dropped 3 bases and J dropped 4 bases, with 13 bases sitting between them. CDR3 size: 15 residues.

This chain uses TRBV11-2 with TRBJ1-1, with D unresolved. Germline CDR1 reads SGHAT; CDR2 reads FQNNGV. The CDR3 consists of 11 residues. Trimming removed 0 bases from V and 8 bases from J, with 4 bases in between. Written as DNA, the CDR3 is TGTGCCAGCAGCTTAGAGAGCGAAGCTTTCTTT. This codes for CASSLESEAFF.

The chain employs TRBV27 and TRBJ1-2, with 7 bases lining up with TRBD1. The CDR3 loop spans 17 amino acids. CDR1 is MNHEY and CDR2 is SMNVEV in the germline V gene (reference sequence). The J segment lost 3 bases and the V segment lost 0 bases, leaving 10 bases of the junction unmatched. The CDR3 bases are TGTGCCAGCAGTTTATCGAGTGTTGGACAGGTAGACTATGGCTACACCTTC. As protein: CASSLSSVGQVDYGYTF.

V gene TRBV4-3 combines with J gene TRBJ1-6, with a weak D call TRBD1 (5 bases). The CDR3 is 15 residues long. Between the trimmed V and J ends, which lost 1 base and 7 bases, there was a span of 11 bases. Germline V CDR1 and CDR2: LGHNA, YSLEER. In DNA, the CDR3 is TGCGCCAGCAGCCAAGTGTCAGGGAACAATTCACCCCTCCACTTT. The encoded protein is CASSQVSGNNSPLHF.

The gene calls are TRBV5-5 and TRBJ1-5; 7 positions agree with TRBD1. This CDR3 is 13 amino acids long. J lost 4 bases, V lost 5 bases, and 3 bases had no gene match. CDR1 is SGHKS, CDR2 YYEKEE, per germline (reference sequence). In nucleotides, the CDR3 is TGTGCCAGCAGTGGACAGGAGAATCAGCCCCAGCATTTT. Its translation: CASSGQENQPQHF. The full variable domain, completed using reference TRBV5-5 and TRBJ1-5, is DAGVTQSPTHLIKTRGQQVTLRCSPISGHKSVSWYQQVLGQGPQFIFQYYEKEERGRGNFPDRFSARQFPNYSSELNVNALLLGDSALYLCASSGQENQPQHFGDGTRLSIL.

This clone was picked up one time. The chain has TRBV7-2 and TRBJ1-1, with TRBD1 matching 8 bases. V shed 5 bases and J 2 bases; nucleotides not matched to a gene: 7. CDR1 is SGHTA, CDR2 FQGNSA, per germline. The CDR3 totals 15 residues. Written as DNA, the CDR3 is TGTGCCAGCAGCCCCCCGACAGGGGTTAACACTGAAGCTTTCTTT. Encoded protein: CASSPPTGVNTEAFF.

This chain connects TRBV2 to TRBJ1-6, with TRBD1 matching over 7 bases. Germline V gene lookup returns CDR1 SNHLY and CDR2 FYNNEI. V dropped 6 bases and J dropped 19; count of bases not matched to a gene: 9. This CDR3 spans 11 amino acids. The CDR3 DNA is TGTGCCAGCAGCGGACAGGCTCCCTTGCACTTT. Amino acids: CASSGQAPLHF. Variable domain in full (rest from reference TRBV2 and TRBJ1-6): EPEVTQTPSHQVTQMGQEVILRCVPISNHLYFYWYRQILGQKVEFLVSFYNNEISEKSEIFDDQFSVERPDGSNFTLKIRSTKLEDSAMYFCASSGQAPLHFGNGTRLTVT.

The chain combines TRBV7-2 with TRBJ2-1, with 8 bases that match TRBD2. Per germline, CDR1 SGHTA and CDR2 FQGNSA. Trimming at V came to 5 bases and at J to 2 bases, leaving 8 bases not matched to a gene. This CDR3 contains 16 residues. Here the CDR3 reads CASSQFGGGTYNEQFF. The CDR3 nucleotides are TGTGCCAGCAGCCAATTCGGGGGGGGTACCTACAATGAGCAGTTCTTC.

The chain combines TRBV10-3 with TRBJ2-1, with D maybe TRBD2 (6 bases). V was trimmed by 4 bases and J by 3 bases, leaving 7 bases between them. The CDR3 has 13 residues. Germline V lookup: CDR1 ENHRY, CDR2 SYGVKD. CDR3 loop: CAISADYYNEQFF. CDR3 in DNA: TGTGCCATCAGTGCGGACTACTACAATGAGCAGTTCTTC.

V usage is TRBV24-1 and J usage is TRBJ2-5; 8 nucleotides match TRBD1. CDR1 is KGHDR, CDR2 SFDVKD, per germline. Trimming cost V 3 bases and J 5 bases; bases outside gene matches: 10. There are 16 residues in the CDR3. CDR3 amino acids: CATSDPLAGGKETQYF. CDR3 bases: TGTGCCACCAGTGATCCCCTAGCAGGGGGCAAGGAGACCCAGTACTTC.

The chain combines TRBV30 with TRBJ1-2; 8 bases are shared with TRBD1. Trimming at V came to 4 bases and at J to 5 bases, leaving 12 bases not matched to a gene. Germline CDR1 reads GTSNPN; CDR2 reads SVGIG (reference sequence). The CDR3 runs 15 residues. Written as DNA, the CDR3 is TGTGCCTGGATTGGACAGGGAACACGACGATATGGCTACACCTTC. Translation: CAWIGQGTRRYGYTF.

V and J are TRBV7-3 and TRBJ2-1; a weak D match, TRBD2 (6 bases). Germline CDR1 and CDR2: SGHTA and FQGTGA. The CDR3 contains 15 residues. The ends were cut back, 5 bases at V and 0 bases at J, with 11 bases in the middle. The CDR3 DNA reads TGTGCCAGCAGCCCGACTAGGAGCTCCTACAATGAGCAGTTCTTC. This encodes CASSPTRSSYNEQFF.

This clone was seen only a few times. V gene TRBV19 combines with J gene TRBJ1-2; TRBD1 is a possible D gene (5 bases). The V gene's germline CDR1 is LNHDA and CDR2 SQIVND (reference sequence). V lost 6 bases and J lost 7, with 15 bases in between. CDR3 length: 13 amino acids. DNA for the CDR3: TGTGCCAGTAGCCTCGGGCCTCAGGGTGGCTACACCTTC. Amino acids: CASSLGPQGGYTF.

This clone has only one observation. V usage is TRBV25-1 and J usage is TRBJ1-1; no firm D call. Per the germline V gene, CDR1 is MGHDK and CDR2 is SYGVNS. The V end lost 8 bases, the J end lost 1 base, and 8 bases lay between the germline ends. CDR3 length equals 12 residues. CDR3 residues: CASRGGNTEAFF. The CDR3 DNA follows: TGTGCCAGCCGAGGAGGGAACACTGAAGCTTTCTTT.

V and J are TRBV6-5 and TRBJ2-1; 10 bases are a match to TRBD1. The germline CDR1 and CDR2 sequences are MNHEY and SVGAGI. V gave up 5 bases and J gave up 1 base; unmatched junction bases: 2. This CDR3 has 15 amino acids. The CDR3 nucleotides are TGTGCCAGCAGTCGGGACAGGGGTTCCTACAATGAGCAGTTCTTC. Its translation is CASSRDRGSYNEQFF.

This rearrangement joins TRBV5-6 to TRBJ1-2, with 7 bases identical to TRBD1. Germline V lookup: CDR1 SGHDT, CDR2 YYEEEE. After removal of 2 bases from V and 4 bases from J, the junction contained 8 bases not matched to a gene. The CDR3 is 15 residues long. The CDR3 sequence: CASSFRDSRLYGYTF. CDR3 DNA: TGTGCCAGCAGCTTCCGGGACAGCCGACTCTATGGCTACACCTTC.

The V call is TRBV4-1, the J call TRBJ2-3, with TRBD2 as a possible D gene (5 bases). The CDR3 has 13 amino acids. V lost 4 bases and J lost 6, with 11 bases in between. Per the germline V gene, CDR1 is MGHRA and CDR2 is YSYEKL. DNA for the CDR3: TGCGCCAGCAGCCCTCAGCGAGGGGATACGCAGTATTTT. Protein sequence: CASSPQRGDTQYF.

The rearrangement uses TRBV3-1 (or the pseudogene TRBV3-2) and TRBJ2-7; TRBD2 is a possible D gene (5 bases). The CDR3 consists of 15 residues. In germline, CDR1 is LGHDT, CDR2 YNNKEL (reference sequence). The V gene lost 3 bases and the J gene lost 3 bases, with 15 bases spanning the gap. CDR3 amino acids: CASSQDSVVGYEQYF. As DNA, the CDR3 is TGTGCCAGCAGCCAGGACTCGGTTGTGGGCTACGAGCAGTACTTC.

CDR3 region: CASSPRAGPDTGELFF. The CDR3 DNA is TGTGCCAGCTCACCGCGAGCGGGGCCCGACACCGGGGAGCTGTTTTTT. The J gene is TRBJ2-2, the V gene TRBV18, with TRBD2 identical over 7 bases. The CDR3 runs 16 residues. Trimming cost V 3 bases and J 3 bases; bases outside gene matches: 7. Looked up from germline, CDR1 is KGHSH and CDR2 is LQKENI.

This chain links TRBV12-3 or TRBV12-4 with TRBJ1-1; the D gene is possibly TRBD1 (6 bases). V was pared by 4 bases and J by 5 bases, with 11 bases between. The CDR3 covers 13 residues. This CDR3 reads CASSYREGTEAFF. CDR3 bases: TGTGCCAGCAGTTACAGGGAAGGTACTGAAGCTTTCTTT.

The chain is built from TRBV30 and TRBJ1-5, with 9 bases fitting TRBD1. V lost 2 bases and J lost 5; bases outside the gene matches: 4. Germline assignment: CDR1 GTSNPN and CDR2 SVGIG (reference sequence). The CDR3 contains 14 residues. The CDR3 DNA reads TGTGCCTGGAGTACAGGGGGCTTCGATCAGCCCCAGCATTTT. Translation: CAWSTGGFDQPQHF.

V usage is TRBV7-3 and J usage is TRBJ2-1, with 10 nucleotides matching TRBD2. This CDR3 is 16 amino acids long. CDR1 SGHTA and CDR2 FQGTGA come from the germline V gene. V lost 5 bases, J lost 4 bases, and 8 bases stayed unmatched. The CDR3 DNA reads TGTGCCAGCAGCACGGGTAGCGGGGGGCCGTACAATGAGCAGTTCTTC. Its protein is CASSTGSGGPYNEQFF.

The J gene is TRBJ2-3, the V gene TRBV2; TRBD1 might be the D (6 bases). CDR1 is SNHLY, CDR2 FYNNEI, per germline. The ends were cut back, 4 bases at V and 4 bases at J, with 24 bases in the middle. CDR3 length equals 18 residues. CDR3 nucleotide sequence: TGTGCCAGCAGTGGGGGGCTGGGGATGGGGATGATGTCAGATACGCAGTATTTT. It encodes CASSGGLGMGMMSDTQYF.